The entry below describes one TCR beta chain. Its cognate antigen has yet to be identified. No per-base quality is available; no much larger clone lies one base away. Peripheral blood CD8+ and CD4+ T cells from healthy donors, Susac syndrome patients and multiple sclerosis patients were profiled by high-throughput TCR beta sequencing. Recently defined diagnostic criteria for definite or probable disease were met by the Susac syndrome patients. Bulk CD8+ and CD4+ T cells were purified magnetically by negative isolation, whereas CD8+ TEMRA cells were enriched by FACS. Blood was collected in EDTA tubes and processed within 24 hours, with PBMCs isolated through density gradient centrifugation. PBMCs intended for TCR sequencing were cryopreserved in liquid nitrogen and were subsequently thawed in a 37 degrees C water bath. The sorted or isolated CD4+, CD8+ and CD8+ TEMRA cells reached a purity of at least 90%.

RNA was extracted using the RNeasy kit, and about 0.5 to 1 ug of the RNA was reverse transcribed with random hexamers. The immunoSEQ multiplex PCR assay, covering 54 Vbeta and 13 Jbeta segments, was used to amplify TCR beta CDR3 regions. PCR amplification bias was corrected using a synthetic template baseline for primer optimization and computational correction. The study's processing was this. Reads were annotated to V, D and J genes per IMGT and analyzed with immunoSEQ Analyzer, keeping only productive sequences. To calculate clonality, Shannon entropy was normalized by log2 of the number of productive unique sequences and then subtracted from one. For each patient and control, public and private clones were evaluated within the 100 most prevalent clones. Clones were defined as Susac-specific if absent from the healthy and MS cohorts, from some 1,000 published viral clones and from other ImmuneACCESS disease sequences. TCRdb ran its own pipeline on the public reads, namely fastp trimming at Q25 and MiXCR clone calling, and kept in-frame beta chains. Rows with a matching CDR3 protein are joined into one entry that keeps the most common DNA and genes. These V and J calls are TCRdb output, not the study's own analysis. A total of approximately 210,000 distinct CDR3 sequences appear in this sample, approximately 94% of them only once. Of the sample, approximately 0.15% falls within the top ten clones.

These data belong to a study of CD8 T cells in Susac syndrome (dated by TCRdb to about 2019). About the investigation overall: Among the Susac syndrome patients who were sequenced, clinically active disease was present in more than 5 and clinical remission was observed in eight or nine. At blood withdrawal, Susac syndrome patients were therapy-naive, treated with corticosteroids (with IVIg additionally given to some), or treated with IVIg alone. Repertoire sequencing was used to test whether CD8+ T cell activation and differentiation in Susac syndrome was antigen driven.

What the research found in general, with its limitations: The study acknowledged that relatively few individuals were included in the TCR sequencing and HLA analysis. No clonal expansion was detected in the CD4+ T cell repertoire of Susac syndrome patients.

This clonotype was obtained from a human donor with Susac syndrome. The sequenced material came from CD4+ T cells from PBMCs.

The CDR3 region has the sequence CSAMRFGGGSSETQYF. The nucleotides are TGCAGTGCTATGAGGTTTGGCGGGGGGAGTAGTGAGACCCAGTACTTC. The sequence joins TRBV20-1 to TRBJ2-5, with 8 bases in between that match TRBD2. The CDR3 contains 16 residues, cysteine and phenylalanine counted. The only DNA kept is the CDR3, 48 bases in frame from the first base. According to the germline V gene (reference sequence), CDR1 reads DFQATT and CDR2 reads SNEGSKA. V loses 4 bases at its end and J loses 5 bases; junction bases beyond the gene matches: 15.